This T cell receptor beta chain comes out of a study of cytomegalovirus exposure and HLA in healthy donors. Across the whole study: One earlier analysis, a look at 150 million to 200 million T cells, found around 110 million unique TCR beta sequences. Study observations and caveats: Later analysis showed TCR association rates varying by HLA locus, highest for DRB1 and lowest for HLA-C. In an earlier analysis, about 87% or about 30%: the productive usage of most TCR beta V segments. Later analysis identified about 18,000 TCR beta sequences associated with HLA alleles, using a false discovery rate threshold of 0.05.

In the PCR, 60 Vbeta and 13 Jbeta primers were used. Produced via immunoSEQ multiplex PCR; TCRdb's table is partial and in-frame only. This sample yields roughly 220,000 clones, of which approximately 81% are seen a single time; around 2.8% belongs to the top ten. CDR3 length equals 15 residues. The germline V gene has CDR1 SGDLS and CDR2 YYNGEE. V was clipped by 4 bases and J by 2 bases; unmatched bases: 8. This clone has just one count. Its antigen is undetermined. Sequencing used PBMCs. This clonotype originated in a man younger than 40 in good health and CMV-seronegative. The genes are TRBV9 and TRBJ2-7; 8 bases line up with TRBD1. The CDR3 protein is CASSKTGTGTYEQYF. The CDR3 nucleotides are TGTGCCAGCAGCAAAACCGGGACAGGAACCTACGAGCAGTACTTC. Looking up the rest from reference TRBV9 and TRBJ2-7 gives the full variable domain: DSGVTQTPKHLITATGQRVTLRCSPRSGDLSVYWYQQSLDQGLQFLIQYYNGEERAKGNILERFSAQQFPDLHSELNLSSLELGDSALYFCASSKTGTGTYEQYFGPGTRLTVT.